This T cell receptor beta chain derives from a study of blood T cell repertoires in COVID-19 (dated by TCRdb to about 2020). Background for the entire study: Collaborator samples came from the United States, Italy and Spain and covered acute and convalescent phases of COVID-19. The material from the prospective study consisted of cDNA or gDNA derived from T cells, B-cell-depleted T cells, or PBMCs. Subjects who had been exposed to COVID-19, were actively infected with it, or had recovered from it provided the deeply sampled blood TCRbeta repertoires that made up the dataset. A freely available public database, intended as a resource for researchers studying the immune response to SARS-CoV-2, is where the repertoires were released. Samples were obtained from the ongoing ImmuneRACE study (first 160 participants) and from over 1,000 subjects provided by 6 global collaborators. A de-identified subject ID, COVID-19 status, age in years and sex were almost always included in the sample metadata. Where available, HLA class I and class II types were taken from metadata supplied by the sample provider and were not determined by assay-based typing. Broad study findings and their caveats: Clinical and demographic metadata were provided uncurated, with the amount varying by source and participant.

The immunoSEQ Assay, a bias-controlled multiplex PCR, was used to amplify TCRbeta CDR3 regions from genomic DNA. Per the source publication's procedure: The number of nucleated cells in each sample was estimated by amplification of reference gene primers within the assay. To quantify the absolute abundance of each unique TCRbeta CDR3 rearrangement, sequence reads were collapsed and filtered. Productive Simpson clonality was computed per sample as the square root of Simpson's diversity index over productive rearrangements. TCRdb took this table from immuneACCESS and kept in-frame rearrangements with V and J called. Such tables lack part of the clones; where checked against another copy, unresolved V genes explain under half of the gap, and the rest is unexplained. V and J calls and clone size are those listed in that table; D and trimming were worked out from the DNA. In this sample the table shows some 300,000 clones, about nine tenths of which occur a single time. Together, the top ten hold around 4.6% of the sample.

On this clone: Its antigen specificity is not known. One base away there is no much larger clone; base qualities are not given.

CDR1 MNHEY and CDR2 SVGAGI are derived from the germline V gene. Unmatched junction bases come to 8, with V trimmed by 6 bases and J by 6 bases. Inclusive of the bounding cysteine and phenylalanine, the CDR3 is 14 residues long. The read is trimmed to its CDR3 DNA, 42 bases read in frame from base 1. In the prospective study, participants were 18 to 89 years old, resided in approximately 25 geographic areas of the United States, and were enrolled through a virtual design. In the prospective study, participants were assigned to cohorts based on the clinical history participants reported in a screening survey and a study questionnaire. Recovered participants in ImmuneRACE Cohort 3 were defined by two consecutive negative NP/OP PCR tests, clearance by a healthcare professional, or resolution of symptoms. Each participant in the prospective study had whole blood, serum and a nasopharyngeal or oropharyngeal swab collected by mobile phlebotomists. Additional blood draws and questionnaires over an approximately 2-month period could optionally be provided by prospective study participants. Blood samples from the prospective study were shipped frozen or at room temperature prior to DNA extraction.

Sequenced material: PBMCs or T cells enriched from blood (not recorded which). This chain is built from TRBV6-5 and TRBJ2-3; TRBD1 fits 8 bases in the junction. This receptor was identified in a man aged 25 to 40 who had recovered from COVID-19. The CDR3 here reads CASRNQGAADTQYF. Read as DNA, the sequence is TGTGCCAGCAGGAATCAGGGGGCGGCGGATACGCAGTATTTT.